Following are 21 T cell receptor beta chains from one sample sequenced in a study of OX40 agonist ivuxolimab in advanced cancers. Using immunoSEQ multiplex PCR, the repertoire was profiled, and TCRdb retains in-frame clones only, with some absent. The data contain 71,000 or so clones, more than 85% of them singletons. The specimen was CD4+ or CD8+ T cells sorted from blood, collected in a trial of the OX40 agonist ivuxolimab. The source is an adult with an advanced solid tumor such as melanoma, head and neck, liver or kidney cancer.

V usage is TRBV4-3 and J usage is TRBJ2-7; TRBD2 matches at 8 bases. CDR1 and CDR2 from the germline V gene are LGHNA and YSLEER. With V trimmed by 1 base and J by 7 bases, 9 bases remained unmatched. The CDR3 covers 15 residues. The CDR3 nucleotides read TGCGCCAGCAGCCAAGCATGGTCGGGGGGGAGAGAGCAGTACTTC. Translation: CASSQAWSGGREQYF.

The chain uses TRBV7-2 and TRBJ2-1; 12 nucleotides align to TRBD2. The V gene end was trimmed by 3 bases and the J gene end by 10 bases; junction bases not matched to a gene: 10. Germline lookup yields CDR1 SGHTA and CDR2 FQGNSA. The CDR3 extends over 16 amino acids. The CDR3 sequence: CASSFGLAGGLREQFF. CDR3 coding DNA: TGTGCCAGCAGCTTCGGCCTAGCGGGAGGGCTCAGGGAGCAGTTCTTC. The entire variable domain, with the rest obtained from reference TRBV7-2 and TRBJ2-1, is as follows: GAGVSQSPSNKVTEKGKDVELRCDPISGHTALYWYRQSLGQGLEFLIYFQGNSAPDKSGLPSDRFSAERTGGSVSTLTIQRTQQEDSAVYLCASSFGLAGGLREQFFGPGTRLTVL.

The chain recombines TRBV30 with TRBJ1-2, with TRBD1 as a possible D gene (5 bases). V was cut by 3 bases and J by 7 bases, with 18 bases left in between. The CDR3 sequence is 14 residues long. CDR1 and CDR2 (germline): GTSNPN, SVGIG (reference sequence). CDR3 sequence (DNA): TGTGCCTGGAGGGCCCCGCAGGGATCCGGTGGCTACACCTTC. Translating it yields CAWRAPQGSGGYTF.

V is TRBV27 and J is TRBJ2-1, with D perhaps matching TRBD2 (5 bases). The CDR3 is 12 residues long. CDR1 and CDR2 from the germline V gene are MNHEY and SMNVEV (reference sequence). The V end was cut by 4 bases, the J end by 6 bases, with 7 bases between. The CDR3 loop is CASSWESNEQFF. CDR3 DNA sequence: TGTGCCAGCAGTTGGGAGAGCAATGAGCAGTTCTTC.

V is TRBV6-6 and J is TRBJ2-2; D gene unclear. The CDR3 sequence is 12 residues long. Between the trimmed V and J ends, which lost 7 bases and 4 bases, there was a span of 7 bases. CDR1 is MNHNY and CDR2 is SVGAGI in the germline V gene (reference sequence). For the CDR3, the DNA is TGTGCCAGCAAGGACGGCACCGGGGAGCTGTTTTTT. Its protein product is CASKDGTGELFF.

The CDR3 DNA reads TGTGCCAGCAACCCCCGGGGGGACACAGATACGCAGTATTTT. As protein: CASNPRGDTDTQYF. The chain employs TRBV6-6 and TRBJ2-3; 7 bases map to TRBD2. V was pared by 7 bases and J by 2 bases, with 6 bases of the junction left unmatched. The germline V gene encodes CDR1 MNHNY and CDR2 SVGAGI (reference sequence). This CDR3 has 14 residues.

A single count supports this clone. The CDR3 nucleotides read TGTGCCAGCAGCTTTGGGGACAGCTTTAATTCACCCCTCCACTTT. Translating gives CASSFGDSFNSPLHF. This chain uses TRBV7-2 with TRBJ1-6, with 7 bases that match TRBD1. This CDR3 is built from 15 residues. V trimming: 3 bases; J trimming: 6 bases; junction bases outside the gene matches: 5. Germline CDR1 reads SGHTA; CDR2 reads FQGNSA.

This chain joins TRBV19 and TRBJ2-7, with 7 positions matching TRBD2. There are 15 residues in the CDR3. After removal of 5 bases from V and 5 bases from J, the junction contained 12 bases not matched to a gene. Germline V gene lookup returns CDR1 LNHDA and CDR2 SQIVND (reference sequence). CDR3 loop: CASSPLGGSGDEQYF. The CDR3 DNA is TGTGCCAGTAGTCCATTGGGCGGGAGCGGGGACGAGCAGTACTTC.

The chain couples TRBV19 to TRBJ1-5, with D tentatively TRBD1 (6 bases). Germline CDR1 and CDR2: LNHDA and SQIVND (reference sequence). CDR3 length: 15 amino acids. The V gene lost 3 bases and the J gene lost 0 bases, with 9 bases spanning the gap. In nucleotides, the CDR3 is TGTGCCAGTAGTATCGGACAGTTTAGCAATCAGCCCCAGCATTTT. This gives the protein CASSIGQFSNQPQHF. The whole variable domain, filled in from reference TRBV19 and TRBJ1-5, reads DGGITQSPKYLFRKEGQNVTLSCEQNLNHDAMYWYRQDPGQGLRLIYYSQIVNDFQKGDIAEGYSVSREKKESFPLTVTSAQKNPTAFYLCASSIGQFSNQPQHFGDGTRLSIL.

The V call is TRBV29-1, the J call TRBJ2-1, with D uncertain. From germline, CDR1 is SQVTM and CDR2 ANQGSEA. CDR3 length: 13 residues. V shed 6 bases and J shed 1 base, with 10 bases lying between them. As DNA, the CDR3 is TGCAGCGTCTTAAGCAGGTCCTACAATGAGCAGTTCTTC. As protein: CSVLSRSYNEQFF.

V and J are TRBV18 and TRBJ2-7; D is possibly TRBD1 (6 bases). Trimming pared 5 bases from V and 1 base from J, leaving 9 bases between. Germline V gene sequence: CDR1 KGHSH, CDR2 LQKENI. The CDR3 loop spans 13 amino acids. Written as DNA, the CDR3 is TGTGCCAGCTCATTGCAGGGGTCCTACGAGCAGTACTTC. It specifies CASSLQGSYEQYF.

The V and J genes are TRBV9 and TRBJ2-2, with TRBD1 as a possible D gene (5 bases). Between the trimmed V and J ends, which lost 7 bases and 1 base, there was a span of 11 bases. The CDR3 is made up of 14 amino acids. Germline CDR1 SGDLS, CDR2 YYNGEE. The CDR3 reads CASRTGLNTGELFF. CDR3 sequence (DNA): TGTGCCAGCCGTACAGGCCTGAACACCGGGGAGCTGTTTTTT.

CDR3 nucleotide sequence: TGTGCCAGTAGTCCCTACCGGGACAGGCGGCGGAACACTGAAGCTTTCTTT. Its protein is CASSPYRDRRRNTEAFF. The chain joins TRBV19 to TRBJ1-1; 8 bases match TRBD1. V lost 5 bases and J lost 1; bases outside the gene matches: 12. The V gene's germline CDR1 is LNHDA and CDR2 SQIVND (reference sequence). The CDR3 is 17 residues long.

This chain's CDR3 is CASSISGIGNQPQHF. CDR3 DNA: TGTGCCAGTAGTATTTCAGGGATCGGCAATCAGCCCCAGCATTTT. The chain uses TRBV19 and TRBJ1-5, with D possibly being TRBD1 (5 bases). The CDR3 sequence is 15 residues long. Trimming cost V 3 bases and J 2 bases, with 11 bases left between them. CDR1 is LNHDA, CDR2 SQIVND, per germline (reference sequence).

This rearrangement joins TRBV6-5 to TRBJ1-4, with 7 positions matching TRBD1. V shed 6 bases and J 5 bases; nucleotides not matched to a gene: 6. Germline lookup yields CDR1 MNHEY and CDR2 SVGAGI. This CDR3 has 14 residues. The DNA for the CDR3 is TGTGCCAGCAGCCAACAGGGGAGGAATGAAAAACTGTTTTTT. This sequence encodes CASSQQGRNEKLFF.

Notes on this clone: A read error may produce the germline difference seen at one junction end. The DNA for the CDR3 is TGTGCCAGTAGTAAGGGACGCCCGGGACTAGCGGGAGAAGAGATCCAGTACTTC. This encodes CASSKGRPGLAGEEIQYF. J is TRBJ2-5 and V is TRBV19; 14 nucleotides line up with TRBD2. CDR3 size: 18 residues. Germline values: CDR1 LNHDA, CDR2 SQIVND (reference sequence).

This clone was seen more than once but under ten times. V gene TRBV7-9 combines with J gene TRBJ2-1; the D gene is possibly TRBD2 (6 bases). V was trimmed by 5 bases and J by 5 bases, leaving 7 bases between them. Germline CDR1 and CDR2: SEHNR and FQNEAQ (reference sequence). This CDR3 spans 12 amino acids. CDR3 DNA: TGTGCCAGCAGCCAGCGGGACAATGAGCAGTTCTTC. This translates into CASSQRDNEQFF.

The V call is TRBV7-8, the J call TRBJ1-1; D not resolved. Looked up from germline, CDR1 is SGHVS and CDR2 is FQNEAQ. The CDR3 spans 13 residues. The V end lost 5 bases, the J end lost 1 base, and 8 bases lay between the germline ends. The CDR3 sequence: CASSTQRNTEAFF. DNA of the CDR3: TGTGCCAGCAGCACCCAGAGGAACACTGAAGCTTTCTTT.

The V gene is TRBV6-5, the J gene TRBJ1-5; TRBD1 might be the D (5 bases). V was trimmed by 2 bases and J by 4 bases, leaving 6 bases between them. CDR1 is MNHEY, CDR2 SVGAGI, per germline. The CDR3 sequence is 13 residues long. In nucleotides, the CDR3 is TGTGCCAGCAGTTACGGGGCAAATCAGCCCCAGCATTTT. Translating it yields CASSYGANQPQHF.

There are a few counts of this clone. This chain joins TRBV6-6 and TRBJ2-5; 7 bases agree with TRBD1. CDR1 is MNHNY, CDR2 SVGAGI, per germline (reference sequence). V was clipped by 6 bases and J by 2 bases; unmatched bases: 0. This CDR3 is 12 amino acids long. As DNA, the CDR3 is TGTGCCAGCAGGGGACAGCAAGAGACCCAGTACTTC. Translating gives CASRGQQETQYF.

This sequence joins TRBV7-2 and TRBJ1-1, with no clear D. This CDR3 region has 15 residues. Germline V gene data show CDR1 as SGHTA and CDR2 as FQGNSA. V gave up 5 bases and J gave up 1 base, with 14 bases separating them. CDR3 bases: TGTGCCAGCAGCCGAGACGGAAAAAGGAACACTGAAGCTTTCTTT. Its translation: CASSRDGKRNTEAFF.